Sequencing of this T cell receptor (beta chain) was carried out in a study of breast tumors, draining lymph nodes, adjacent tissues. Axillary draining lymph nodes of breast cancer patients supplied the node samples. This clonotype came up a few times. Its specificity is not known. Looked up from germline, CDR1 is MNHNS and CDR2 is SASEGT. V was trimmed by 5 bases and J by 4 bases, leaving 14 bases between them. The CDR3 spans 15 residues. TCRdb reprocessed the multiplex PCR reads with MiXCR, giving one entry per CDR3 protein. The sample consists of some 120,000 distinct CDR3 sequences, about 20% of them appearing once. Study conclusions and caveats: The data were judged consistent with most tumor T cells coming from lymph node and expanding in tumor. Luminal-like breast cancer showed significantly higher tumor–nontumor repertoire similarity than basal-like. That most tumor T cells come from lymph nodes remained unproven. Compared with lymph nodes, tumors were less diverse; compared with nontumor tissue, more.

Source material: axillary lymph node tissue. This TCR was recovered from a female donor with breast cancer. Some clones in this sample may be carry-over from other donors' samples. The chain employs TRBV6-1 and TRBJ1-4, with D uncertain. The CDR3 loop is CASSRQILNNEKLFF. The CDR3 DNA reads TGTGCCAGCAGTAGACAAATCCTGAATAATGAAAAACTGTTTTTT.